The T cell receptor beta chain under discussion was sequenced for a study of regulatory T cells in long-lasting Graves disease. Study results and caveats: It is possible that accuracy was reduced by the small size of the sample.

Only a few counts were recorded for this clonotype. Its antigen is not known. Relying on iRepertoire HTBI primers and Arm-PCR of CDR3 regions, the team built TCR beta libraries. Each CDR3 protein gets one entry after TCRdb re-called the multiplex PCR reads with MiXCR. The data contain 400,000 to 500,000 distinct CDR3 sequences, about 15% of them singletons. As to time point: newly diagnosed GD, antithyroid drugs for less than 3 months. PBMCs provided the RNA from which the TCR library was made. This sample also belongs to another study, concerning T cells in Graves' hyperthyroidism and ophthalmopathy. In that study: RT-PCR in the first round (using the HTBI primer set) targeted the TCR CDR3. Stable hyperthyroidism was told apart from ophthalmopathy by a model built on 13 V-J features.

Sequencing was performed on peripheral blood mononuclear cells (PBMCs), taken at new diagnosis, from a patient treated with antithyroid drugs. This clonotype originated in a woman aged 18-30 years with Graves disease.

This CDR3 is CASSLVGLAENNEQFF. The CDR3 DNA sequence: TGTGCCAGCAGCTTAGTTGGTCTAGCGGAAAACAATGAGCAGTTCTTC. V is TRBV13 and J is TRBJ2-1, with TRBD2 matching over 7 bases. Trimming cost V 1 base and J 5 bases; bases outside gene matches: 8. CDR1 and CDR2 (germline): PRHDT, FYEKMQ (reference sequence). CDR3 length equals 16 residues.